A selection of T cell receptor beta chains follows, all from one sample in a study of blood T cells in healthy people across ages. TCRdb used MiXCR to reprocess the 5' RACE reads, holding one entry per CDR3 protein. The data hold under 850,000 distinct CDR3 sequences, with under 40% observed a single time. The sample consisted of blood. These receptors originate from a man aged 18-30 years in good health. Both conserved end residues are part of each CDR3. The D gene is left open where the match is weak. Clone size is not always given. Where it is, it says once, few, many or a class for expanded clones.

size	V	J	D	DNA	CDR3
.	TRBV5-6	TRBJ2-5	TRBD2	TGTGCCAGCAGCTTGGATGAGTCCGGGGGGGGGCAAGAGACCCAGTACTTC	CASSLDESGGGQETQYF
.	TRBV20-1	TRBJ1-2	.	TGCAGCGTGGGGGGGATTCAGAAAGGCTACACCTTC	CSVGGIQKGYTF
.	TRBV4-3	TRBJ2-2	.	TGCGCCAGCAGCCAAGGTTTTGTGGCCGGGAACACCGGGGAGCTGTTTTTT	CASSQGFVAGNTGELFF
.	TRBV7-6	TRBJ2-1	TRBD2	TGTGCCTGCAGCTACACGGGGGGTGAGCAGTTCTTC	CACSYTGGEQFF
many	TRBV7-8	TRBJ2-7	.	TGTGCCAGCAGCCTCAGGGGCCGATCCTACGAGCAGTACTTC	CASSLRGRSYEQYF
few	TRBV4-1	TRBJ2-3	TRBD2	TGCGCCAGCAGCCAAGACCACCCTGGCGGGGGGGTCGCAGATACGCAGTATTTT	CASSQDHPGGGVADTQYF
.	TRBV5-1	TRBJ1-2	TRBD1	TGCGCCAGCAGTCCGGGACAGGGTCTTTTCGGCAGCTACACCTTC	CASSPGQGLFGSYTF
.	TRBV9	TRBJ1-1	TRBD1	TGTGCCAGCAGCGTAGGGGGACAGGGGAACACTGAAGCTTTCTTT	CASSVGGQGNTEAFF
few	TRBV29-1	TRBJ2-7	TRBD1	TGCAGCGTTGAGGGACAGGGGCCCTACGAGCAGTACTTC	CSVEGQGPYEQYF
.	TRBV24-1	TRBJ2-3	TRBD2	TGTGCCACCAGTGATATAGGAGCGGGGCGATACACAGATACGCAGTATTTT	CATSDIGAGRYTDTQYF
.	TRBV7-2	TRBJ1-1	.	TGTGCCAGCAGCTTAGGCCAATGGGGCACTGAAGCTTTCTTT	CASSLGQWGTEAFF
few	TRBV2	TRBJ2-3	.	TGTGCCAGCAGTGTTTTGGGGGCGGGGAGCACCGATACGCAGTATTTT	CASSVLGAGSTDTQYF
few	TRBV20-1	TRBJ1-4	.	TGCAGTGCTACAGTGGGGGCGGATAATAATGAAAAACTGTTTTTT	CSATVGADNNEKLFF
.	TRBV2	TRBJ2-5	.	TGTGCCAGCAGTGCCCCCGGGTGGGAGGAGACCCAGTACTTC	CASSAPGWEETQYF
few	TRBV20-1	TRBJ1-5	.	TGCAGTGCTAAGGGGGGGTTCTTGAATCAGCCCCAGCATTTT	CSAKGGFLNQPQHF
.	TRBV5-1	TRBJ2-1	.	TGCGCCAGCAGCCCCGGCATAACCTACAATGAGCAGTTCTTC	CASSPGITYNEQFF
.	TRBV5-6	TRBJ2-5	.	TGTGCCAGCAGCTTGGATTTGATGGGGGAGACCCAGTACTTC	CASSLDLMGETQYF
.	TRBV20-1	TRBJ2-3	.	TGCAGTGCCGTCAGCTCTAGGCACAGCACAGATACGCAGTATTTT	CSAVSSRHSTDTQYF